The 27 T cell receptor beta chains presented below share a single source sample, sequenced in a study of cytomegalovirus exposure and HLA in healthy donors. The primer mix had 60 Vbeta and 13 Jbeta primers. Repertoires were generated with immunoSEQ multiplex PCR, while TCRdb's copy carries only in-frame clones and drops some. This table holds tens of thousands of clones, nearly 55% found once. The specimen sequenced was PBMCs. The source of these receptors is a middle-aged woman in good health and CMV-seropositive.

A single count supports this clone. CDR3 DNA sequence: TGTGCCAGCAGCATACAGACGGGGGGTCAAGAGACCCAGTACTTC. Translation gives CASSIQTGGQETQYF. The chain links TRBV11-3 to TRBJ2-5; 7 nucleotides match TRBD2. V dropped 5 bases and J dropped 2; count of bases not matched to a gene: 8. Germline lookup yields CDR1 SGHNT and CDR2 YENEEA. The CDR3 totals 15 residues. Using reference TRBV11-3 and TRBJ2-5 for the parts outside the CDR3, the full variable domain is EAGVVQSPRYKIIEKKQPVAFWCNPISGHNTLYWYLQNLGQGPELLIRYENEEAVDDSQLPKDRFSAERLKGVDSTLKIQPAELGDSAVYLCASSIQTGGQETQYFGPGTRLLVL.

This clone was found a few times. The genes are TRBV4-2 and TRBJ2-5; TRBD2 matches at 11 bases. The CDR3 length is 15 residues. V lost 5 bases and J lost 5; bases outside the gene matches: 7. Looked up from germline, CDR1 is LGHNA and CDR2 is YNFKEQ. Written as DNA, the CDR3 is TGTGCCAGCAGCTTTAGCGGGGGGGCCGCTGAGACCCAGTACTTC. It translates to CASSFSGGAAETQYF.

This clone was detected once. The V call is TRBV2, the J call TRBJ2-7, with 13 bases aligning to TRBD2. Trimming removed 6 bases from V and 4 bases from J; junction bases left unmatched: 3. CDR3 length: 14 amino acids. The germline CDR1 and CDR2 sequences are SNHLY and FYNNEI. Here the CDR3 reads CASRSTSGGYEQYF. The CDR3 DNA sequence: TGTGCCAGCAGGTCGACTAGCGGGGGGTACGAGCAGTACTTC. The full variable domain, completed using reference TRBV2 and TRBJ2-7, is EPEVTQTPSHQVTQMGQEVILRCVPISNHLYFYWYRQILGQKVEFLVSFYNNEISEKSEIFDDQFSVERPDGSNFTLKIRSTKLEDSAMYFCASRSTSGGYEQYFGPGTRLTVT.

The rearrangement uses TRBV25-1 and TRBJ2-7; 7 positions agree with TRBD1. With 7 bases clipped from V and 2 bases from J, the junction kept 5 bases outside the gene matches. Per the germline V gene, CDR1 is MGHDK and CDR2 is SYGVNS. CDR3 size: 13 residues. The CDR3 sequence: CASTDRSPYEQYF. Written as DNA, the CDR3 is TGTGCCAGCACGGACAGGAGCCCCTACGAGCAGTACTTC.

This chain links TRBV4-1 with TRBJ1-2; D is unclear. There are 14 residues in the CDR3. Germline values: CDR1 MGHRA, CDR2 YSYEKL. With 1 base removed from V and 2 bases from J, the gap between germline ends came to 8 bases. DNA for the CDR3: TGCGCCAGCAGCCAAGCTATGGGCAACTATGGCTACACCTTC. The encoded protein is CASSQAMGNYGYTF.

V is TRBV5-6 and J is TRBJ1-2; the D is unclear. The CDR3 consists of 14 residues. Per germline, CDR1 SGHDT and CDR2 YYEEEE. Trimming removed 0 bases from V and 1 base from J, with 7 bases in between. The CDR3, as DNA: TGTGCCAGCAGCTTGGATTACGGTAACTATGGCTACACCTTC. Residues: CASSLDYGNYGYTF.

As regards this clone: Sequence at one end of the junction differs from germline and may be a read error. The CDR3 region has the DNA TGTGCCAGCAACGTAGATACAAATACGCAGTATTTT. It encodes CASNVDTNTQYF. V usage is TRBV9 and J usage is TRBJ2-3; D is undetermined. Germline V gives CDR1 SGDLS, CDR2 YYNGEE. This CDR3 contains 12 residues.

The chain has TRBV5-1 and TRBJ1-2, with TRBD1 as a possible D gene (5 bases). Trimming took 3 bases from V and 1 from J, leaving 10 bases between them. Germline CDR1 reads SGHRS; CDR2 reads YFSETQ. The CDR3 loop spans 14 amino acids. The CDR3: CASSWQGGNYGYTF. CDR3 nucleotide sequence: TGCGCCAGCAGCTGGCAGGGTGGTAACTATGGCTACACCTTC.

V gene TRBV7-2 combines with J gene TRBJ1-5, with D possibly being TRBD1 (5 bases). The CDR3 has 16 amino acids. Germline V CDR1 and CDR2: SGHTA, FQGNSA. The V end was cut by 5 bases, the J end by 3 bases, with 17 bases between. The CDR3 DNA follows: TGTGCCAGCAGCCTCTTCGGGCAGGGCTTCAATCAGCCCCAGCATTTT. Its translation: CASSLFGQGFNQPQHF.

A few counts support this clone. V and J are TRBV19 and TRBJ1-6, with 7 nucleotides matching TRBD1. The CDR3 loop spans 14 amino acids. CDR1 is LNHDA and CDR2 is SQIVND in the germline V gene (reference sequence). Trimming took 10 bases from V and 4 from J; bases not matched to a gene: 7. The CDR3 reads CAIAPGQYNSPLHF. Here the CDR3 DNA reads TGTGCCATCGCCCCGGGACAGTATAATTCACCCCTCCACTTT.

This chain joins TRBV30 and TRBJ1-4, with D possibly matching TRBD1 (6 bases). V was shortened by 5 bases and J by 4 bases, with 38 bases between the two germline ends. The germline gives CDR1 GTSNPN, CDR2 SVGIG (reference sequence). The CDR3 runs to 22 residues. The CDR3: CAWSPGATSLAHSTSFNEKLFF. In nucleotides, the CDR3 is TGTGCCTGGTCCCCAGGGGCGACGTCTTTAGCCCACTCGACGTCTTTTAATGAAAAACTGTTTTTT.

CDR3 DNA: TGTGCCAGCAGTTACCAGGGGGCCGGGACAGATACGCAGTATTTT. It specifies CASSYQGAGTDTQYF. This rearrangement joins TRBV6-5 to TRBJ2-3; 8 nucleotides agree with TRBD1. The V segment lost 2 bases and the J segment 3 bases; nucleotides outside the gene matches: 4. Germline CDR1 reads MNHEY; CDR2 reads SVGAGI. The CDR3 is 15 amino acids.

The table lists this clone with a few counts. V is TRBV7-3 and J is TRBJ1-4; no firm D call. From germline, CDR1 is SGHTA and CDR2 FQGTGA. This CDR3 is built from 15 residues. V gave up 5 bases and J gave up 3 bases, with 13 bases separating them. DNA of the CDR3: TGTGCCAGCAGCCAAACGGGTGCGGCTAATGAAAAACTGTTTTTT. This translates into CASSQTGAANEKLFF.

The gene calls are TRBV7-9 and TRBJ2-7; a possible D gene is TRBD1 (6 bases). The V gene lost 8 bases and the J gene lost 2 bases, with 13 bases spanning the gap. Germline values: CDR1 SEHNR, CDR2 FQNEAQ (reference sequence). The CDR3 has 13 residues. The CDR3 DNA reads as TGTGCCAGCTTAGAGACAGGTACCTACGAGCAGTACTTC. Its translation is CASLETGTYEQYF. The variable domain in full, with the rest retrieved from reference TRBV7-9 and TRBJ2-7, is DTGVSQNPRHKITKRGQNVTFRCDPISEHNRLYWYRQTLGQGPEFLTYFQNEAQLEKSRLLSDRFSAERPKGSFSTLEIQRTEQGDSAMYLCASLETGTYEQYFGPGTRLTVT.

J is TRBJ1-4 and V is TRBV25-1; possibly TRBD1 for D (5 bases). The CDR3 totals 12 residues. Trimming stripped 6 bases from V and 7 bases from J, with 9 bases between. Germline V lookup: CDR1 MGHDK, CDR2 SYGVNS. Written as DNA, the CDR3 is TGTGCCAGCAGGAACAGGCTTGAAAAACTGTTTTTT. Encoded protein: CASRNRLEKLFF. The variable domain in full, with the rest retrieved from reference TRBV25-1 and TRBJ1-4, is EADIYQTPRYLVIGTGKKITLECSQTMGHDKMYWYQQDPGMELHLIHYSYGVNSTEKGDLSSESTVSRIRTEHFPLTLESARPSHTSQYLCASRNRLEKLFFGSGTQLSVL.

The gene calls are TRBV30 and TRBJ2-7; 9 bases are shared with TRBD1. The CDR3 covers 14 residues. The V gene's germline CDR1 is GTSNPN and CDR2 SVGIG (reference sequence). J was trimmed by 6 bases and V by 0 bases; bases with no gene match: 6. CDR3 loop: CAWSVLRQGGEQYF. As DNA, the CDR3 is TGTGCCTGGAGTGTATTGAGACAGGGGGGCGAGCAGTACTTC. Together with reference TRBV30 and TRBJ2-7, the CDR3 gives the full variable domain: SQTIHQWPATLVQPVGSPLSLECTVEGTSNPNLYWYRQAAGRGLQLLFYSVGIGQISSEVPQNLSASRPQDRQFILSSKKLLLSDSGFYLCAWSVLRQGGEQYFGPGTRLTVT.

The chain uses TRBV6-6 and TRBJ1-2, with D tentatively TRBD1 (5 bases). Trimming stripped 4 bases from V and 3 bases from J, with 18 bases between. The CDR3 has 16 residues. CDR1 and CDR2 from the germline V gene are MNHNY and SVGAGI (reference sequence). The CDR3 nucleotides are TGTGCCAGCAGTTCCCCCGGACATACACAAGACTATGGCTACACCTTC. It is translated as CASSSPGHTQDYGYTF.

V usage is TRBV6-6 and J usage is TRBJ2-1, with TRBD1 as a possible D gene (5 bases). In germline, CDR1 is MNHNY, CDR2 SVGAGI (reference sequence). The CDR3 runs 14 residues. V shed 3 bases and J shed 5 bases, with 11 bases lying between them. This CDR3 reads CASSYQGSNNEQFF. CDR3 nucleotide sequence: TGTGCCAGCAGTTATCAGGGATCCAACAATGAGCAGTTCTTC.

The J gene is TRBJ1-1, the V gene TRBV14; D possibly corresponds to TRBD1 (6 bases). The CDR3 is 15 residues long. Germline CDR1 SGHDN, CDR2 FVKESK. Trimming took 1 base from V and 4 from J, leaving 13 bases between them. CDR3 protein: CASSQAGGRSTEAFF. DNA for the CDR3: TGTGCCAGCAGCCAAGCGGGGGGGCGGTCCACTGAAGCTTTCTTT. Based on the CDR3 plus reference TRBV14 and TRBJ1-1, the full variable domain is EAGVTQFPSHSVIEKGQTVTLRCDPISGHDNLYWYRRVMGKEIKFLLHFVKESKQDESGMPNNRFLAERTGGTYSTLKVQPAELEDSGVYFCASSQAGGRSTEAFFGQGTRLTVV.

This sequence joins TRBV5-1 and TRBJ2-3; tentatively, D is TRBD1 (5 bases). CDR1 is SGHRS, CDR2 YFSETQ, per germline. V gave up 0 bases and J gave up 6 bases, with 8 bases separating them. CDR3 length: 13 residues. CDR3: CASSLGQRDTQYF. The CDR3 nucleotides read TGCGCCAGCAGCTTGGGACAGAGGGATACGCAGTATTTT.

The chain joins TRBV18 to TRBJ2-1; D is possibly TRBD1 (5 bases). V lost 0 bases and J lost 5, with 8 bases in between. This CDR3 has 14 residues. Per germline, CDR1 KGHSH and CDR2 LQKENI. The CDR3 is CASSPPAGNNEQFF. The CDR3, as DNA: TGTGCCAGCTCACCACCGGCAGGGAACAATGAGCAGTTCTTC.

The V gene is TRBV14, the J gene TRBJ1-2, with 11 bases lining up with TRBD1. The CDR3 contains 15 residues. CDR1 is SGHDN, CDR2 FVKESK, per germline. V lost 5 bases and J lost 7; bases outside the gene matches: 9. As DNA, the CDR3 is TGTGCCAGCAGCTCCTGGACAGGGGGCTCGGGTGGCTACACCTTC. Protein product: CASSSWTGGSGGYTF.

This clone has only a few counts. The chain uses TRBV6-5 and TRBJ1-4; no clear D. Trimming removed 3 bases from V and 4 bases from J, with 12 bases in between. Germline values: CDR1 MNHEY, CDR2 SVGAGI. This CDR3 is built from 15 residues. CDR3 loop: CASSYRQAYNEKLFF. The CDR3 DNA follows: TGTGCCAGCAGTTATCGCCAGGCTTATAATGAAAAACTGTTTTTT.

This clone has a handful of counts. The CDR3 DNA sequence: TGCGCCAGCAGCCAAGACGTAGGGAAGGAACAGGTGGAGGAGCTGTTTTTT. Protein sequence: CASSQDVGKEQVEELFF. This chain links TRBV4-3 with TRBJ2-2; weak D call: TRBD1 (5 bases). There are 17 residues in the CDR3. V lost 0 bases to trimming and J lost 10 bases, with 21 bases between them. Per the germline V gene, CDR1 is LGHNA and CDR2 is YSLEER.

The V and J genes are TRBV7-9 and TRBJ2-7, with TRBD1 identical over 7 bases. V was clipped by 5 bases and J by 6 bases; unmatched bases: 7. Germline V gene lookup returns CDR1 SEHNR and CDR2 FQNEAQ (reference sequence). The CDR3 is 13 residues long. The CDR3 loop is CASSMGTVPEQYF. The CDR3 bases are TGTGCCAGCAGCATGGGGACAGTGCCCGAGCAGTACTTC.

By sample fraction, this clone is medium-sized. This sequence joins TRBV28 and TRBJ1-4; 10 nucleotides line up with TRBD1. The germline CDR1 and CDR2 sequences are MDHEN and SYDVKM. Trimming at V came to 7 bases and at J to 7 bases, leaving 9 bases not matched to a gene. The CDR3 loop spans 15 amino acids. CDR3 sequence (DNA): TGTGCCAGCACCTTCGGACAGGGGGTTAGTGAAAAACTGTTTTTT. It translates to CASTFGQGVSEKLFF.

This chain connects TRBV28 to TRBJ1-5; 8 bases are shared with TRBD1. Per the germline V gene, CDR1 is MDHEN and CDR2 is SYDVKM. The CDR3 runs to 15 residues. V lost 6 bases and J lost 2; bases outside the gene matches: 6. CDR3 in DNA: TGTGCCAGCAGACCAGGGGGCATGGGCAATCAGCCCCAGCATTTT. It codes for CASRPGGMGNQPQHF.